This is a list of T cell receptor beta chains from one sample in a study of blood T cell repertoires in COVID-19. Some clones are missing from TCRdb's copy, which holds only in-frame ones; the method was immunoSEQ multiplex PCR. This table holds 95,000 to 110,000 clones, about 80% found once. The material sequenced was peripheral blood. The receptors stem from a man between 70 and 80 years old with acute or convalescent COVID-19. CDR3s include the opening cysteine and the closing phenylalanine or tryptophan. Each record gives: D gene, V gene, J gene, clone size, CDR3 length, CDR3 protein, CDR3 DNA. D genes are given only for firm matches. Part of the rows lack a size; the others show once, few, many or a class for expanded clones.

TRBD1,TRBV7-7,TRBJ1-1,NA,15,CASSLWTGGDTEAFF,TGTGCCAGCAGCTTATGGACAGGGGGGGACACTGAAGCTTTCTTT
TRBD1,TRBV19,TRBJ1-2,NA,14,CASITPGQGYGYTF,TGTGCCAGTATTACCCCGGGACAGGGCTATGGCTACACCTTC
NA,TRBV7-9,TRBJ2-1,NA,11,CASSGLTPQFF,TGTGCCAGCAGCGGACTCACCCCCCAGTTCTTC
TRBD1,TRBV3-1/TRBV3-2,TRBJ1-2,NA,15,CASSQPGTGDYGYTF,TGTGCCAGCAGCCAACCTGGGACAGGGGACTATGGCTACACCTTC
NA,TRBV18,TRBJ1-1,NA,13,CASSLPANTEAFF,TGTGCCAGCTCACTACCAGCGAACACTGAAGCTTTCTTT
TRBD1,TRBV7-2,TRBJ2-5,NA,14,CASSGGTGGETQYF,TGTGCCAGCAGCGGCGGGACAGGGGGAGAGACCCAGTACTTC
TRBD1,TRBV9,TRBJ1-2,NA,14,CASRTGGRGQGYTF,TGTGCCAGCAGGACAGGTGGCAGGGGGCAAGGCTACACCTTC
NA,TRBV12-3/TRBV12-4,TRBJ1-4,NA,13,CASRDTPNEKLFF,TGTGCCAGCAGGGACACCCCAAATGAAAAACTGTTTTTT
NA,TRBV6-5,TRBJ1-2,NA,14,CASKENRATRGYTF,TGTGCCAGCAAGGAGAACAGGGCGACCCGGGGCTACACCTTC
TRBD1,TRBV7-9,TRBJ1-4,many,16,CASSLADRGTNEKLFF,TGTGCCAGCAGCTTAGCTGACAGGGGAACTAATGAAAAACTGTTTTTT
NA,TRBV7-2,TRBJ2-5,NA,16,CASSLASAGAGETQYF,TGTGCCAGCAGCTTAGCGTCGGCAGGGGCAGGAGAGACCCAGTACTTC
TRBD1,TRBV4-3,TRBJ2-4,NA,15,CASSQGQGPKNIQYF,TGCGCCAGCAGCCAGGGACAGGGGCCGAAAAACATTCAGTACTTC
NA,TRBV18,TRBJ2-3,NA,14,CASSLAESTDTQYF,TGTGCCAGCTCACTAGCGGAAAGCACAGATACGCAGTATTTT
TRBD2,TRBV7-2,TRBJ2-1,NA,16,CASSFRTSGGTNEQFF,TGTGCCAGCAGCTTCCGGACTAGCGGGGGTACGAATGAGCAGTTCTTC
NA,TRBV27,TRBJ2-7,NA,17,CASSLRVRGADSYEQYF,TGTGCCAGCAGTTTACGGGTACGGGGGGCTGACTCCTACGAGCAGTACTTC
TRBD1,TRBV10-2,TRBJ2-1,NA,13,CASTQRGPNEQFF,TGCGCCAGCACGCAAAGGGGGCCAAATGAGCAGTTCTTC
TRBD1,TRBV5-6,TRBJ2-1,NA,14,CASSLGQGADEQFF,TGTGCCAGCAGCTTGGGACAGGGGGCCGATGAGCAGTTCTTC
NA,TRBV10-1,TRBJ1-1,once,14,CASSKAGGSTEAFF,TGCGCCAGCAGTAAGGCCGGGGGAAGCACTGAAGCTTTCTTT
TRBD1,TRBV19,TRBJ2-2,NA,14,CASRITGGTGELFF,TGTGCCAGTAGGATCACAGGGGGGACCGGGGAGCTGTTTTTT
TRBD1,TRBV28,TRBJ1-5,few,15,CASSGTGGTNQPQHF,TGTGCCAGCAGTGGGACAGGGGGGACCAATCAGCCCCAGCATTTT
NA,TRBV10-3,TRBJ1-1,NA,13,CAISESTGEAAFF,TGTGCCATCAGTGAGTCGACGGGGGAGGCGGCTTTCTTT
TRBD2,TRBV18,TRBJ2-3,NA,15,CASSPVAGGPDTQYF,TGTGCCAGCTCACCAGTAGCGGGGGGTCCAGATACGCAGTATTTT
TRBD1,TRBV9,TRBJ2-2,NA,15,CASSVGQGAAGELFF,TGTGCCAGCAGCGTAGGACAGGGGGCGGCCGGGGAGCTGTTTTTT
NA,TRBV5-1,TRBJ2-1,NA,14,CASSLPLSGDEQFF,TGCGCCAGCAGCTTGCCTCTCTCGGGGGATGAGCAGTTCTTC
NA,TRBV7-9,TRBJ1-4,NA,11,CASSLSEKLFF,TGTGCCAGCAGTCTGAGTGAAAAACTGTTTTTT
NA,TRBV7-9,TRBJ1-6,NA,12,CASSESYSPLHF,TGTGCCAGCAGCGAGTCGTATTCACCCCTCCACTTT
NA,TRBV7-9,TRBJ1-1,NA,12,CASSVKTAEAFF,TGTGCCAGCAGCGTGAAAACTGCGGAAGCTTTCTTT
NA,TRBV10-1,TRBJ2-1,NA,18,CASSEWRGPLSSYNEQFF,TGCGCCAGCTCCGAATGGCGGGGGCCTCTTAGCTCCTACAATGAGCAGTTCTTC
TRBD2,TRBV12-3/TRBV12-4,TRBJ2-5,once,13,CASSLGGGETQYF,TGTGCCAGCAGTTTAGGGGGGGGAGAGACCCAGTACTTC
TRBD2,TRBV20-1,TRBJ2-5,NA,15,CSASRASGGSETQYF,TGCAGTGCTAGTAGAGCTAGCGGGGGGAGCGAGACCCAGTACTTC
NA,TRBV5-1,TRBJ2-1,NA,13,CASSQGSYNEQFF,TGCGCCAGCAGCCAGGGGTCCTACAATGAGCAGTTCTTC
NA,TRBV2,TRBJ2-5,NA,14,CASSDSGGLETQYF,TGTGCCAGCAGTGATAGTGGAGGCTTGGAGACCCAGTACTTC
TRBD2,TRBV7-8,TRBJ2-5,NA,14,CASSLAASGETQYF,TGTGCCAGCAGCTTAGCGGCTAGCGGGGAGACCCAGTACTTC
NA,TRBV6-5,TRBJ2-7,NA,14,CASSLWETSYEQYF,TGTGCCAGCAGTTTATGGGAGACCTCCTACGAGCAGTACTTC
NA,TRBV7-2,TRBJ2-3,NA,14,CASSQVDRTDTQYF,TGTGCCAGCAGCCAAGTAGACAGGACAGATACGCAGTATTTT
NA,TRBV5-1,TRBJ1-2,NA,13,CASSTGQLYGYTF,TGCGCCAGCAGCACAGGACAGCTCTATGGCTACACCTTC
TRBD2,TRBV7-2,TRBJ2-7,NA,18,CASSLGLAGARSSYEQYF,TGTGCCAGCAGCTTAGGACTAGCGGGGGCCAGGAGCTCCTACGAGCAGTACTTC
NA,TRBV18,TRBJ1-5,once,13,CASSPDTYQPQHF,TGTGCCAGCTCACCCGACACTTATCAGCCCCAGCATTTT
TRBD2,TRBV10-3,TRBJ2-1,NA,15,CAISDWGLQNNEQFF,TGTGCCATCAGTGACTGGGGACTACAGAACAATGAGCAGTTCTTC
NA,TRBV6-2/TRBV6-3,TRBJ1-2,NA,14,CASSYSVASGGYTF,TGTGCCAGCAGTTACTCCGTGGCCTCGGGTGGCTACACCTTC
TRBD1,TRBV6-2/TRBV6-3,TRBJ2-7,NA,15,CASSHGQGASYEQYF,TGTGCCAGCAGCCACGGGCAGGGGGCCTCCTACGAGCAGTACTTC
NA,TRBV13,TRBJ1-2,NA,15,CASSRTDSSNYGYTF,TGTGCCAGCAGCCGGACAGATTCCTCTAACTATGGCTACACCTTC